This T cell receptor beta chain was captured by sequencing in a study of identical twins (dated by TCRdb to 2016 to 2017). Looking at the study overall: The study deep-sequenced TCR alpha and beta repertoires from monozygotic twins, unrelated adults of various ages and cord blood to test whether fetal clonotypes persist. Replicate twin experiments were performed at different times using different library preparation protocols to rule out contamination. The study at large found these results: Excess twin sharing in beta out-of-frame sequences was weaker because fewer shared sequences lowered the signal-to-noise ratio. Fewer insertions were carried by abundant cord blood beta clonotypes; a weaker similar trend was observed in young adult naive repertoires, while no such trend was observed in memory repertoires. Conclusions relied on cross-sectional statistical analysis, since the same donors could not be followed over many years. Compared with coincidental sharing between unrelated individuals, out-of-frame TCR alpha sequences shared between twins showed an excess of sequences with low generation probability. Recombination models systematically underestimated out-of-frame TCR alpha sharing in monozygotic twins but agreed with sharing between unrelated individuals. Zero-insertion analyses could be partly confounded by invariant T cells such as MAIT and iNKT, although diverse VJ usage argued against such confounding for most clonotypes.

Remarks on this clonotype: It lacks a known antigen. No much larger clone exists at a distance of one base, and base qualities are not known.

Receptors were amplified or captured by 5' RACE. The listed sequencing device is Illumina HiSeq 2000. A universal primer binding site was introduced by template switching, and a unique molecular identifier was present in the final cDNA, enabling accurate counting of TCR cDNA molecules. First-strand cDNA for TCR alpha and beta chains was synthesized from specific primers in the conserved constant-segment region. To control for contamination, every cDNA library was double barcoded, receiving both a SMART-Mk sample barcode and Illumina barcodes. TruSeq adapter sequences and Illumina sample barcodes were added in two successive PCR steps. The TCR alpha and beta cDNA libraries were sequenced on the Illumina HiSeq platform using custom primers. Concerning the study's data processing: Raw reads were processed with MiGEC to extract unique molecular identifiers, and MiXCR was used to determine CDR3 positions. For each individual, recombination models were inferred using an EM algorithm with the repgenHMM and IGoR tools. Shared clonotypes were analyzed with the tcR package in R, and sharing was normalized by the product of cloneset sizes. To study raw recombination free of thymic and clonal selection effects, out-of-frame nonproductive sequences were analyzed. TCRdb handled the public reads itself, with Q25 trimming in fastp and clone calling in MiXCR, and kept productive beta chains. Identical CDR3 proteins give one entry, which carries the most common genes and DNA. The V and J calls shown here were made by TCRdb, not taken from the authors' results. The sample includes a few hundred thousand distinct CDR3 sequences, with nearly 10% observed a single time. The ten largest account for around 3.1% of the sample.

The CDR3 starts with the cysteine, ends with the phenylalanine, and has 18 residues. CDR3 DNA only is kept here, 54 bases in frame from base 1. V is pared back by 2 bases and J by 0 bases, with 18 bases lying between the germline termini. CDR1 and CDR2 were assigned from the germline V gene as SGHAT and FQNNGV. Every donor was a healthy Caucasian. The twin cohort comprised three pairs of female monozygotic twins, all aged roughly 18 to 29 years. RNA for TCR libraries was isolated from peripheral blood mononuclear cells. Separately, the same data were catalogued under a study of yellow fever vaccine responses in identical twins. The second study's authors report: The T cell response to vaccination in identical twins was reported by the authors to appear partly convergent and partly personalized. In identical twins, the study followed T cell clones that responded to the vaccine with precision.

The clonotype comes from a woman in her late teens or twenties in good health. Rearrangement joined TRBV11-2 to TRBJ2-3; perhaps TRBD1 is the D gene, with 6 bases matching. Sequenced material: PBMCs. The encoded CDR3 is CASSLPLPLTGSTDTQYF. The DNA reads TGTGCCAGCAGCTTACCCCTCCCCCTTACAGGGAGCACAGATACGCAGTATTTT.